This T cell receptor (beta chain) stems from a study of blood T cell repertoires in COVID-19. Symptom resolution, clearance, or two negative PCRs marked donors in Cohort 3 as recovered. From germline, CDR1 is SQVTM and CDR2 ANQGSEA. This CDR3 is 15 amino acids long. V shed 4 bases and J shed 0 bases, with 12 bases lying between them. Original data processing: Reference gene primer amplification gave estimated nucleated cell counts. Data came from immunoSEQ multiplex PCR; TCRdb stores just in-frame clones and leaves some out. That table supplies the V and J calls and clone size; D and trimming were determined from the DNA. The table lists approximately 440,000 clones, 90% of them singletons, with 0.6% in the top ten.

Material for sequencing was PBMCs or T cells enriched from blood (not recorded which). The chain carries TRBV29-1 and TRBJ2-2; D gene unclear. This receptor was obtained from a man aged 18 to 30 who had recovered from COVID-19. This CDR3 is CSVGVAGTNTGELFF. The CDR3, as DNA: TGCAGCGTTGGGGTGGCAGGTACGAACACCGGGGAGCTGTTTTTT.